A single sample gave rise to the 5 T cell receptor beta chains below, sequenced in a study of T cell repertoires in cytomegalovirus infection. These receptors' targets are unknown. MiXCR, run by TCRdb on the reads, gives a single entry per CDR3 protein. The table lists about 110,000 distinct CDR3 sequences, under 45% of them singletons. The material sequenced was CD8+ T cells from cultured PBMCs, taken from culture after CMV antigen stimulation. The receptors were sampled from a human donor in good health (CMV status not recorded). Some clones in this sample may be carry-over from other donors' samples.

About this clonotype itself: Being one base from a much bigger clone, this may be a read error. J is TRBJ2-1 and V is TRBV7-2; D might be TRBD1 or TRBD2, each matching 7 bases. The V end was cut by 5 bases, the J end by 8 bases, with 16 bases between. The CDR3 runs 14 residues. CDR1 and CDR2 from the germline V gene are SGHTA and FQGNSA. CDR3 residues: CASSIIQGRDEQFF. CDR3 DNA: TGTGCCAGCAGCATCATACAGGGGAGGGATGAGCAGTTCTTC.

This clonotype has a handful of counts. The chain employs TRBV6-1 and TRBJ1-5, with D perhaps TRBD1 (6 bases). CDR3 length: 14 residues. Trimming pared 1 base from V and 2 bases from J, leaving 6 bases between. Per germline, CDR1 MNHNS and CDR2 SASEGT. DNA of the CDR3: TGTGCCAGCAGTGAAGGACAGGGCAATCAGCCCCAGCATTTT. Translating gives CASSEGQGNQPQHF.

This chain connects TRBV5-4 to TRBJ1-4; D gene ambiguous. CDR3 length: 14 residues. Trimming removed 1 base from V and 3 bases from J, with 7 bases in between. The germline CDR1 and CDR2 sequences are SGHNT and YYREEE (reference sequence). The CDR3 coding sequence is TGTGCCAGCAGCTTGAATAGTCCTAATGAAAAACTGTTTTTT. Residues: CASSLNSPNEKLFF.

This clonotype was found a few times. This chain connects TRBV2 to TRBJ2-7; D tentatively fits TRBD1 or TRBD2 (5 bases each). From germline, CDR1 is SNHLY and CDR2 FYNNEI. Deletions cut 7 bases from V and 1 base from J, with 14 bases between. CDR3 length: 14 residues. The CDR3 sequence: CASTASGASYEQYF. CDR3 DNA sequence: TGTGCCAGCACCGCCTCCGGGGCGTCCTACGAGCAGTACTTC.

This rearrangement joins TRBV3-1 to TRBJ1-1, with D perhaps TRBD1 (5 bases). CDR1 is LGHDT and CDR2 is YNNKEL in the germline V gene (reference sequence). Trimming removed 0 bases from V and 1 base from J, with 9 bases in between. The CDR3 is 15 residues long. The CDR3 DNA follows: TGTGCCAGCAGCCAAGAGGGGGGGTCGAACACTGAAGCTTTCTTT. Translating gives CASSQEGGSNTEAFF. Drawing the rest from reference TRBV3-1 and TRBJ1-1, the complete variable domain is DTAVSQTPKYLVTQMGNDKSIKCEQNLGHDTMYWYKQDSKKFLKIMFSYNNKELIINETVPNRFSPKSPDKAHLNLHINSLELGDSAVYFCASSQEGGSNTEAFFGQGTRLTVV.